This T cell receptor beta chain stems from a study of shared clonotypes between healthy human individuals. General observations from the study: Generation probabilities of non-shared clonotypes were lower (relative to those shared by all four donors).

Naive CD8 cells were CD45RO-negative, positively selected for CCR7, excluding terminally differentiated effector memory CD45RA+ cells. Those who donated, Caucasian adults without exception, all lived in Nashville, Tennessee. To note about this clone: Antigen unknown.

Germline-derived CDR1 and CDR2 are SGDLS and YYNGEE. V trimming: 2 bases; J trimming: 4 bases; junction bases outside the gene matches: 12. CDR3 length: 17 residues. Investigators spread the genomic DNA of each subset evenly over several immunoSEQ plates. The data were produced by immunoSEQ multiplex PCR, yet TCRdb's version contains in-frame clones alone and is incomplete. There are millions of clones in the sample; just over 90% occur only once, and 1.5% to 2% lies in the top ten. This chain links TRBV9 with TRBJ1-2; 9 bases fit TRBD1. Source material: naive CD8+ T cells from PBMCs. The source is a man aged 18 to 29 in good health. Some clones in this sample may be carry-over from other donors' samples. Here the CDR3 DNA reads TGTGCCAGCAGCGTGGGACAGGGAAGGTATAGTGGCTATGGCTACACCTTC. It codes for CASSVGQGRYSGYGYTF.